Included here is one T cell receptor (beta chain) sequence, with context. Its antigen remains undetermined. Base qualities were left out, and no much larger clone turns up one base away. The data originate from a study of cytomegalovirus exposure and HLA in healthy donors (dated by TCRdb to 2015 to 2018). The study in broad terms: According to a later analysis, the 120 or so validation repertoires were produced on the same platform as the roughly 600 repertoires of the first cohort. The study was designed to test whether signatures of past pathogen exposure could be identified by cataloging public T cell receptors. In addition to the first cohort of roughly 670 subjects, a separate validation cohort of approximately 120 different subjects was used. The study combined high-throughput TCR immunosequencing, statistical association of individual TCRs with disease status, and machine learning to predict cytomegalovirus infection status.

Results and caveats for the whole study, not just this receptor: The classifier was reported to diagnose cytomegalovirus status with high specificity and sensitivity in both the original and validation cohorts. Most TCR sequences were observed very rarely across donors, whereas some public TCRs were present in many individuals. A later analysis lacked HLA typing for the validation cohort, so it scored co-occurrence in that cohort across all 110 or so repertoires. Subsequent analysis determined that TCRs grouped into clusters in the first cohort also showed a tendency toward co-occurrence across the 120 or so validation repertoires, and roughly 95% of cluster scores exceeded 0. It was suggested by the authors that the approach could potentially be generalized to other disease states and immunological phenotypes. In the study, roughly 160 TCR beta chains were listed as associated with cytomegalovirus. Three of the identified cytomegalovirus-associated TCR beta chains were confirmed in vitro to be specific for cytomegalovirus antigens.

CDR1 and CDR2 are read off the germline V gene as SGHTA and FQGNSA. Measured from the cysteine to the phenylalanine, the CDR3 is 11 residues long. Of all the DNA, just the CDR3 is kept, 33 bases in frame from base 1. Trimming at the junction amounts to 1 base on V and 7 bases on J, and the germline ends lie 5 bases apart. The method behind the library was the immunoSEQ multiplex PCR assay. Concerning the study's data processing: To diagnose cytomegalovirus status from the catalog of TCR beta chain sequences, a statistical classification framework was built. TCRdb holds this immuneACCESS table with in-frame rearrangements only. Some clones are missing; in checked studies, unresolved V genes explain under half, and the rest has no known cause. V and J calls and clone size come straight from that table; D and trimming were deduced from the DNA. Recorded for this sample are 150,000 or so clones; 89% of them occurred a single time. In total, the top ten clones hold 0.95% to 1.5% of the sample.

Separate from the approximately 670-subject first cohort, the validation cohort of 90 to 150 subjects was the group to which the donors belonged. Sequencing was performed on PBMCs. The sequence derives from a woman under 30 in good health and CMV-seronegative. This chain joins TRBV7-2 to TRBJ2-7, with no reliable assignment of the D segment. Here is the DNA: TGTGCCAGCAGCTTAGGTCAAGAGCAGTACTTC. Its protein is CASSLGQEQYF.